Listed here are 11 T cell receptor beta chains from one sample, sequenced in a study of shared clonotypes between healthy human individuals. TCRdb's table, derived via immunoSEQ multiplex PCR, lists solely in-frame clones and lacks some. The sample comprises roughly 650,000 clones, around 97% of which are singletons, and approximately 0.057% rests with the top ten. Sample: naive CD4+ T cells sorted from blood. Subset indicated: CD45RA+ positively selected. The origin of the receptors is a woman in her thirties in good health.

The rearrangement uses TRBV5-1 and TRBJ2-1; 8 bases are a match to TRBD1. The J segment lost 10 bases and the V segment lost 0 bases, leaving 6 bases of the junction unmatched. Germline loops: CDR1 SGHRS, CDR2 YFSETQ. The CDR3 covers 14 residues. CDR3 nucleotide sequence: TGCGCCAGCAGCTTGGACAGGGGGTTTCGCGAGCAGTTCTTC. Amino acids: CASSLDRGFREQFF.

V gene TRBV7-3 combines with J gene TRBJ2-3, with no clear D. The V and J ends lost 5 bases and 2 bases respectively, with 8 bases between them. There are 13 residues in the CDR3. Germline values: CDR1 SGHTA, CDR2 FQGTGA. In DNA form, the CDR3 reads TGTGCCAGCAGCCAAGCCCCCACAGATACGCAGTATTTT. This gives the protein CASSQAPTDTQYF.

This chain links TRBV11-3 with TRBJ2-2; D gene uncertain. V lost 1 base to trimming and J lost 2 bases, with 8 bases between them. Germline V gives CDR1 SGHNT, CDR2 YENEEA. The CDR3 length is 15 residues. CDR3 residues: CASSLARGNTGELFF. For the CDR3, the DNA is TGTGCCAGCAGCTTAGCCCGCGGTAACACCGGGGAGCTGTTTTTT.

This chain uses TRBV19 with TRBJ1-5; TRBD1 agrees at 9 bases. This CDR3 region has 13 residues. Germline V gene data show CDR1 as LNHDA and CDR2 as SQIVND (reference sequence). The trim removed 8 bases at V and 7 bases at J, leaving 6 bases unmatched. CDR3 protein: CASRDRDNQPQHF. CDR3 nucleotides: TGTGCCAGTCGGGACAGGGACAACCAGCCCCAGCATTTT.

The chain carries TRBV6-5 and TRBJ2-2; 13 positions agree with TRBD2. Per germline, CDR1 MNHEY and CDR2 SVGAGI. Unmatched junction bases numbered 2, after V lost 8 bases and J lost 2 bases. This CDR3 has 15 amino acids. The CDR3 nucleotides read TGTGCCAGCGGGACTAGCGGGATCAACACCGGGGAGCTGTTTTTT. Its translation is CASGTSGINTGELFF.

The V call is TRBV28, the J call TRBJ2-7, with 9 bases matching TRBD2. Per germline, CDR1 MDHEN and CDR2 SYDVKM. This CDR3 is 14 amino acids long. V lost 7 bases to trimming and J lost 2 bases; unmatched junction nucleotides: 6. The CDR3 reads CASIGGGETYEQYF. The CDR3, as DNA: TGTGCCAGCATTGGCGGGGGGGAGACCTACGAGCAGTACTTC.

The genes are TRBV10-3 and TRBJ1-3, with D unresolved. The V end lost 6 bases, the J end lost 1 base, and 10 bases lay between the germline ends. There are 14 residues in the CDR3. Germline-derived CDR1 and CDR2 are ENHRY and SYGVKD. CDR3 DNA: TGTGCCATCAGCCCCAAAAATTCTGGAAACACCATATATTTT. This encodes CAISPKNSGNTIYF.

The chain carries TRBV30 and TRBJ1-1; TRBD1 might be the D (5 bases). CDR1 is GTSNPN and CDR2 is SVGIG in the germline V gene (reference sequence). The V gene lost 0 bases and the J gene lost 11 bases, with 16 bases spanning the gap. This CDR3 spans 13 amino acids. This chain's CDR3 is CAWSVDSRFGAFF. The CDR3, as DNA: TGTGCCTGGAGTGTAGACAGTCGATTCGGGGCTTTCTTT.

The sample holds one count of this clone. The chain couples TRBV27 to TRBJ2-7; no definite D call. Between the trimmed V and J ends, which lost 3 bases and 5 bases, there was a span of 17 bases. CDR3 length: 15 residues. Germline V gene sequence: CDR1 MNHEY, CDR2 SMNVEV (reference sequence). The CDR3 loop is CASSFSETTPHEQYF. CDR3 nucleotides: TGTGCCAGCAGTTTTTCGGAGACGACACCCCACGAGCAGTACTTC.

The gene calls are TRBV5-1 and TRBJ2-7; 9 nucleotides line up with TRBD2. This CDR3 has 16 residues. Germline CDR1 reads SGHRS; CDR2 reads YFSETQ. With V trimmed by 4 bases and J by 0 bases, 8 bases remained unmatched. CDR3 DNA: TGCGCCAGCAGCCCACTGACTAGCGGCAGCTCCTACGAGCAGTACTTC. Residues: CASSPLTSGSSYEQYF. Using reference TRBV5-1 and TRBJ2-7 for the parts outside the CDR3, the full variable domain is KAGVTQTPRYLIKTRGQQVTLSCSPISGHRSVSWYQQTPGQGLQFLFEYFSETQRNKGNFPGRFSGRQFSNSRSEMNVSTLELGDSALYLCASSPLTSGSSYEQYFGPGTRLTVT.

The CDR3 here is CASRRTGGASTGANVLTF. CDR3 nucleotide sequence: TGTGCCAGCAGGAGAACAGGGGGCGCGTCTACTGGGGCCAACGTCCTGACTTTC. The chain links TRBV28 to TRBJ2-6; 9 bases fit TRBD1. V dropped 6 bases and J dropped 2; count of bases not matched to a gene: 11. CDR1 and CDR2 from the germline V gene are MDHEN and SYDVKM. This CDR3 spans 18 amino acids.